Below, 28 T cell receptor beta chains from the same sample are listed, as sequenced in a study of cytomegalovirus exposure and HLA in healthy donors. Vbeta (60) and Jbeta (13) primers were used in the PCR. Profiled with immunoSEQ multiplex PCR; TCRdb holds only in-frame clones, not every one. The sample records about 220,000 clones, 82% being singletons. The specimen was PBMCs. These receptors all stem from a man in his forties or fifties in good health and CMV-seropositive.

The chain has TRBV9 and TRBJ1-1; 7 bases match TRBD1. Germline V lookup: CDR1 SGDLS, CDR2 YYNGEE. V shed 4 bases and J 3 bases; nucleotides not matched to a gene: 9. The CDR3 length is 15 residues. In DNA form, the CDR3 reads TGTGCCAGCAGCCCCGGGACAGTCGTTGACACTGAAGCTTTCTTT. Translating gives CASSPGTVVDTEAFF.

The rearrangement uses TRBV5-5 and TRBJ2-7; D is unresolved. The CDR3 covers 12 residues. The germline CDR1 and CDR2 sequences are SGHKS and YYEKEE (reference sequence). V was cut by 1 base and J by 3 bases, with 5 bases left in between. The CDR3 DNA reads TGTGCCAGCAGCTTGAACTTCTACGAGCAGTACTTC. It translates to CASSLNFYEQYF.

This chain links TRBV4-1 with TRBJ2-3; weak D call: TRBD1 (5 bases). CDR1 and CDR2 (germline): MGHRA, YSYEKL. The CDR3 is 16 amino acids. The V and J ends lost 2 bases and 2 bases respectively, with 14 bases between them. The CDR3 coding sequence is TGCGCCAGCAGCCAAACCAGGGCGGTAAACACAGATACGCAGTATTTT. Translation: CASSQTRAVNTDTQYF.

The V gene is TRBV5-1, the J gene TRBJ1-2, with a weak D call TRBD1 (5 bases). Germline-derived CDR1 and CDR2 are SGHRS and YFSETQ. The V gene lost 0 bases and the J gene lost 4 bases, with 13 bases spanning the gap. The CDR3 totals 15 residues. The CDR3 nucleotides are TGCGCCAGCAGCTTGGTTTCAGGGTCAGCCTATGGCTACACCTTC. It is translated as CASSLVSGSAYGYTF.

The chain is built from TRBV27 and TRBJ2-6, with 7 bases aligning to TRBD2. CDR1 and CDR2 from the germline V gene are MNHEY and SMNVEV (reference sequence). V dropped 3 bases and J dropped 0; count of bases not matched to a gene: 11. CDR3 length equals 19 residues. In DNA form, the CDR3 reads TGTGCCAGCAGTTTCAGTTTGGGGGGGGGAGCCTCTGGGGCCAACGTCCTGACTTTC. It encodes CASSFSLGGGASGANVLTF.

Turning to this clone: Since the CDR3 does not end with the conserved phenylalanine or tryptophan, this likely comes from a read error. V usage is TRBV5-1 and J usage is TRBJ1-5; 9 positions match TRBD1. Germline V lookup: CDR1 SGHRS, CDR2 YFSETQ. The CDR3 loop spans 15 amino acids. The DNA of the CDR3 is TGCGCCAGCAGCCCCCGGACAGGGGAGGGTCAGCCTCAGCATCTT. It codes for CASSPRTGEGQPQHL.

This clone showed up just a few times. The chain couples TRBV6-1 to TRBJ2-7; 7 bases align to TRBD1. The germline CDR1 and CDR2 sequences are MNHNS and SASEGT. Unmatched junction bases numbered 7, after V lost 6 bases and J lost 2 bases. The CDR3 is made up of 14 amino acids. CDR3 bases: TGTGCCAGCAGCAGACAGGGATCCACCTACGAGCAGTACGTC. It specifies CASSRQGSTYEQYV.

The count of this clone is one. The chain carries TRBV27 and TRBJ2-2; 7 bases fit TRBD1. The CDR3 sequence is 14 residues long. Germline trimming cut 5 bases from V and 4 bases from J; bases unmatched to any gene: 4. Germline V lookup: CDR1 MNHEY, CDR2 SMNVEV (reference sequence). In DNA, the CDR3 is TGTGCCAGCAGTCCGGACAGGCCCACCGGGGAGCTGTTTTTT. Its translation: CASSPDRPTGELFF.

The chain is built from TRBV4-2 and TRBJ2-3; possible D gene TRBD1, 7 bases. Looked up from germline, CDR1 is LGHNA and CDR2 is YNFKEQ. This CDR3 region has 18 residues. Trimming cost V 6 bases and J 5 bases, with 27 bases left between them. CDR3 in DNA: TGTGCCAGCAGTCCCCAAGTGCTGGCGGGACAGTATGGAGATACGCAGTATTTT. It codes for CASSPQVLAGQYGDTQYF.

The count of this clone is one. CDR3 protein: CASSLGGITDTQYF. CDR3 sequence (DNA): TGCGCCAGCAGCTTGGGCGGAATCACAGATACGCAGTATTTT. The V gene is TRBV5-1, the J gene TRBJ2-3; D gene unclear. This CDR3 spans 14 amino acids. V gave up 0 bases and J gave up 2 bases, with 7 bases separating them. Germline V CDR1 and CDR2: SGHRS, YFSETQ.

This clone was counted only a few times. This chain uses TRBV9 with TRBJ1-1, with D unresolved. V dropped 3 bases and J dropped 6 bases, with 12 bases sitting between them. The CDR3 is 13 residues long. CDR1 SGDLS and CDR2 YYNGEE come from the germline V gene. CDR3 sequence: CASSAPGGAEAFF. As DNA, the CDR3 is TGTGCCAGCAGCGCCCCAGGCGGGGCTGAAGCTTTCTTT. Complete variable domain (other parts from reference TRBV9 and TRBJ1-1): DSGVTQTPKHLITATGQRVTLRCSPRSGDLSVYWYQQSLDQGLQFLIQYYNGEERAKGNILERFSAQQFPDLHSELNLSSLELGDSALYFCASSAPGGAEAFFGQGTRLTVV.

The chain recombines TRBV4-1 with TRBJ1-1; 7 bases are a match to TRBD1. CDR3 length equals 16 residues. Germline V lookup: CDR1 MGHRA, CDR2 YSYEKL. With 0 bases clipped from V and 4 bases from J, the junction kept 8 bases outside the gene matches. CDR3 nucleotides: TGCGCCAGCAGCCAAGATAGTGTCAGGGGGTTCACTGAAGCTTTCTTT. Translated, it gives CASSQDSVRGFTEAFF.

This CDR3 reads CASSSPGQGVNGELFF. Here the CDR3 DNA reads TGTGCCAGCAGCTCCCCGGGACAGGGTGTTAACGGGGAGCTGTTTTTT. J is TRBJ2-2 and V is TRBV13; 9 bases align to TRBD1. The junction had 10 bases not matched to a gene; V was cut back by 4 bases and J by 7 bases. CDR3 length equals 16 residues. Per the germline V gene, CDR1 is PRHDT and CDR2 is FYEKMQ (reference sequence).

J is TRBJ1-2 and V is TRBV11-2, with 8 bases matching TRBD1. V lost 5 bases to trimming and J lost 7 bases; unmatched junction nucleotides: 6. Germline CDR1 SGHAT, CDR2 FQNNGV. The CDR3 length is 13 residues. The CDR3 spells CASSPDRASGYTF. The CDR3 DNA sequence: TGTGCCAGCAGCCCGGACAGGGCCTCTGGCTACACCTTC.

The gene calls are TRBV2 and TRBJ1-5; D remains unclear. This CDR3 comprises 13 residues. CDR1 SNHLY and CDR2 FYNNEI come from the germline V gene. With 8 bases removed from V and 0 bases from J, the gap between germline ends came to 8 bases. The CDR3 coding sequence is TGTGCCAGCGCGACTAATAGCAATCAGCCCCAGCATTTT. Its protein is CASATNSNQPQHF.

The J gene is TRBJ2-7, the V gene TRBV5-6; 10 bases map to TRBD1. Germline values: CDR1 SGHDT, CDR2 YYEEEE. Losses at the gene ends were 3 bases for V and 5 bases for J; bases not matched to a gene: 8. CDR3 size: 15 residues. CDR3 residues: CASSSDRGRFNEQYV. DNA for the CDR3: TGTGCCAGCAGCTCCGACAGGGGGCGATTCAACGAGCAGTACGTC.

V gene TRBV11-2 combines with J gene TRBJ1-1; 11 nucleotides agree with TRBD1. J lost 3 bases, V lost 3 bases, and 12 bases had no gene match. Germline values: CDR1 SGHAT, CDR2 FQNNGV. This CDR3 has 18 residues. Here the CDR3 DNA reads TGTGCCAGCAGCTTCCATCATAGGACAGGGGGCCGGGACACTGAAGCTTTCTTT. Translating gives CASSFHHRTGGRDTEAFF.

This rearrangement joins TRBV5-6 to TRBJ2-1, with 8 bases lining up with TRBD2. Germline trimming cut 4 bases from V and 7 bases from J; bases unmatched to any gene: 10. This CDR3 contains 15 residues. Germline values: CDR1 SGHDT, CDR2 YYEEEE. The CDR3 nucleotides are TGTGCCAGCAGCCGAACCCCCCGCGGGAGGAATGAGCAGTTCTTC. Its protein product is CASSRTPRGRNEQFF.

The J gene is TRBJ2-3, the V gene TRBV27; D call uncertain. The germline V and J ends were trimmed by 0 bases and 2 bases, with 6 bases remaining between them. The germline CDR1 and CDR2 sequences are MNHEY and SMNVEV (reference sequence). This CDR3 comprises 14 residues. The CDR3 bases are TGTGCCAGCAGTTTATCGCGGCTCACAGATACGCAGTATTTT. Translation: CASSLSRLTDTQYF.

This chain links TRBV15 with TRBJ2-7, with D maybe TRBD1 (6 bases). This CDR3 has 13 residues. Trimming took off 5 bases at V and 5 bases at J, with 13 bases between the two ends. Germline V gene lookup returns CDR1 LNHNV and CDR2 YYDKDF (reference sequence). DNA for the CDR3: TGTGCCACCAGCCCCTGGGGGCTCGACGAGCAGTACGTC. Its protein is CATSPWGLDEQYV.

The CDR3 DNA is TGCGCCAGCAGCTTGGCGGGTAGACAGGGGAACACTGAAGCTTTCTTT. The encoded protein is CASSLAGRQGNTEAFF. The V gene is TRBV5-1, the J gene TRBJ1-1; 7 bases match TRBD1. The CDR3 has 16 residues. After removal of 0 bases from V and 1 base from J, the junction contained 6 bases not matched to a gene. The V gene's germline CDR1 is SGHRS and CDR2 YFSETQ.

In DNA form, the CDR3 reads TGTGCCAGCAGAGGGACAACAGGTCTCGAGCAGTACGTC. This translates into CASRGTTGLEQYV. V usage is TRBV6-5 and J usage is TRBJ2-7, with D tentatively TRBD1 (6 bases). Germline CDR1 and CDR2: MNHEY and SVGAGI. CDR3 length equals 13 residues. The germline V and J ends were trimmed by 6 bases and 6 bases, with 15 bases remaining between them.

The CDR3 DNA sequence: TGTGCCAGCAGCAGATCACAGGGGGTAGTAGACACCATATATTTT. It specifies CASSRSQGVVDTIYF. The chain recombines TRBV7-9 with TRBJ1-3; TRBD1 matches at 8 bases. Trimming at V came to 5 bases and at J to 8 bases, leaving 11 bases not matched to a gene. The CDR3 is 15 amino acids. Germline V gene sequence: CDR1 SEHNR, CDR2 FQNEAQ (reference sequence).

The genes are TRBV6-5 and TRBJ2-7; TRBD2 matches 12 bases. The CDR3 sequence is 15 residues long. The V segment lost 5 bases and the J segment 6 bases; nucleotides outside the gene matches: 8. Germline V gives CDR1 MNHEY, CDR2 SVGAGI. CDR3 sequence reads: CASSPGLAGSGEQYF. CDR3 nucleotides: TGTGCCAGCAGTCCCGGACTAGCGGGGTCGGGCGAGCAGTACTTC.

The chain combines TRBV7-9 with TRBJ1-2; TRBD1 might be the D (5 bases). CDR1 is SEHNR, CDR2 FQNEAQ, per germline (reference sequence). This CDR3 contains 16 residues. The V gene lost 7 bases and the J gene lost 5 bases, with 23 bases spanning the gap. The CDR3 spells CASIPSGASPRYGYTF. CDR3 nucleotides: TGTGCCAGCATCCCAAGTGGGGCCTCACCTCGTTATGGCTACACCTTC.

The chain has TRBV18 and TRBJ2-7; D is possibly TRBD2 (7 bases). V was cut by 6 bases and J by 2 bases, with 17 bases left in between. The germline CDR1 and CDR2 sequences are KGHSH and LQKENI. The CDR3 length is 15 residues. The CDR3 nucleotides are TGTGCCAGCTCTCTACTGGCGGGGGCGACCTACGAGCAGTACGTC. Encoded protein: CASSLLAGATYEQYV.

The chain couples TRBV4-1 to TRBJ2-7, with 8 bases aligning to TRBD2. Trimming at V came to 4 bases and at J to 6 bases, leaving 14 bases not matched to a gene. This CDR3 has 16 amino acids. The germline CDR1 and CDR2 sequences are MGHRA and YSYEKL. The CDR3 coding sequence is TGCGCCAGCAGCCCCCCCTCCGGGAGGGGATTGGGCGAGCAGTACTTC. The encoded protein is CASSPPSGRGLGEQYF.

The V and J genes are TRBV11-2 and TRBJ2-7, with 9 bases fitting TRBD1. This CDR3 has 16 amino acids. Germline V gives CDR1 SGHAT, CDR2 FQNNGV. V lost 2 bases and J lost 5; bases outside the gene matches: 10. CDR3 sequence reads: CASSLKGTGWMDEQYF. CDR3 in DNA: TGTGCCAGCAGCTTAAAAGGGACAGGGTGGATGGACGAGCAGTACTTC.